These 15 T cell receptor beta chains were sequenced from one sample in a study of blood T cell repertoires in COVID-19. Assay: immunoSEQ multiplex PCR; the TCRdb copy retains only in-frame clones and omits some. The table has some 150,000 clones, about 80% seen once. Specimen: peripheral blood. Receptors were obtained from a man aged 60 to 75 with acute or convalescent COVID-19.

V is TRBV5-1 and J is TRBJ2-7; TRBD1 matches at 8 bases. The CDR3 is 16 residues long. Germline lookup yields CDR1 SGHRS and CDR2 YFSETQ. With V trimmed by 4 bases and J by 0 bases, 9 bases remained unmatched. The CDR3 sequence is CASSKRTGPSSYEQYF. For the CDR3, the DNA is TGCGCCAGCAGCAAAAGGACAGGGCCCAGCTCCTACGAGCAGTACTTC.

The CDR3 DNA is TGTGCCATCACCCAGGGCTCTGAGAGGTACGAGCAGTACTTC. Its translation is CAITQGSERYEQYF. The chain couples TRBV10-3 to TRBJ2-7, with D perhaps matching TRBD1 (5 bases). CDR3 length: 14 amino acids. The germline V and J ends were trimmed by 7 bases and 4 bases, with 17 bases remaining between them. Germline V CDR1 and CDR2: ENHRY, SYGVKD.

The chain has TRBV5-1 and TRBJ2-3; TRBD1 might be the D (5 bases). This CDR3 has 12 amino acids. CDR1 and CDR2 (germline): SGHRS, YFSETQ. V was trimmed by 5 bases and J by 9 bases, leaving 13 bases between them. The CDR3 region has the DNA TGCGCCAGCAGGGTGGAGCAGGGCACGCAGTATTTT. Protein product: CASRVEQGTQYF.

The V call is TRBV7-2, the J call TRBJ2-1; the D gene is possibly TRBD2 (6 bases). The CDR3 is made up of 15 amino acids. Between the trimmed V and J ends, which lost 1 base and 0 bases, there was a span of 7 bases. Per germline, CDR1 SGHTA and CDR2 FQGNSA. The CDR3, as DNA: TGTGCCAGCAGCTTAGTCGGGAGCTCCTACAATGAGCAGTTCTTC. Protein product: CASSLVGSSYNEQFF. The variable domain in full, completed from reference TRBV7-2 and TRBJ2-1, reads GAGVSQSPSNKVTEKGKDVELRCDPISGHTALYWYRQSLGQGLEFLIYFQGNSAPDKSGLPSDRFSAERTGGSVSTLTIQRTQQEDSAVYLCASSLVGSSYNEQFFGPGTRLTVL.

This clone was observed a few times. The chain has TRBV2 and TRBJ1-2, with 7 positions matching TRBD1. Trimming removed 6 bases from V and 8 bases from J; junction bases left unmatched: 9. The V gene's germline CDR1 is SNHLY and CDR2 FYNNEI. The CDR3 is 13 amino acids. The CDR3 spells CASRTRGREGYTF. The CDR3 region has the DNA TGTGCCAGCAGAACGAGGGGGCGTGAAGGCTACACCTTC. The full variable domain, its missing parts supplied by reference TRBV2 and TRBJ1-2, is EPEVTQTPSHQVTQMGQEVILRCVPISNHLYFYWYRQILGQKVEFLVSFYNNEISEKSEIFDDQFSVERPDGSNFTLKIRSTKLEDSAMYFCASRTRGREGYTFGSGTRLTVV.

The rearrangement joins TRBV19 to TRBJ2-2; the match to TRBD2 covers 10 bases. The length of the CDR3 is 15 residues. V lost 5 bases, J lost 5 bases, and 5 bases stayed unmatched. Germline V gives CDR1 LNHDA, CDR2 SQIVND (reference sequence). The CDR3 DNA sequence: TGTGCCAGTAGTTCAACTAGCGGGGTTACCGGGGAGCTGTTTTTT. The encoded protein is CASSSTSGVTGELFF.

This clone occurred once. The CDR3 is CASSYPTTQRGQYF. As DNA, the CDR3 is TGTGCCAGCAGTTACCCAACGACCCAAAGAGGGCAGTACTTC. J is TRBJ2-7 and V is TRBV6-2 or TRBV6-3, with D hard to call. This CDR3 contains 14 residues. Trimming took off 2 bases at V and 9 bases at J, with 17 bases between the two ends. Per the germline V gene, CDR1 is MNHEY and CDR2 is SVGEGT.

The V call is TRBV29-1, the J call TRBJ1-2; D possibly corresponds to TRBD1 (6 bases). The CDR3 consists of 12 residues. V lost 4 bases to trimming and J lost 4 bases, with 10 bases between them. Germline assignment: CDR1 SQVTM and CDR2 ANQGSEA. The CDR3 protein is CSVAGQPYGYTF. The CDR3 coding sequence is TGCAGCGTTGCCGGACAGCCCTATGGCTACACCTTC.

The DNA for the CDR3 is TGTGCCAGCAGCTCGGGGACTAGCGGGCACACAGATACGCAGTATTTT. It yields the protein CASSSGTSGHTDTQYF. This chain connects TRBV9 to TRBJ2-3, with 12 bases fitting TRBD2. V was pared by 4 bases and J by 2 bases, with 5 bases of the junction left unmatched. CDR3 length equals 16 residues. Per germline, CDR1 SGDLS and CDR2 YYNGEE.

V usage is TRBV19 and J usage is TRBJ2-5, with TRBD1 matching 12 bases. Germline V lookup: CDR1 LNHDA, CDR2 SQIVND (reference sequence). The V gene end was trimmed by 8 bases and the J gene end by 4 bases; junction bases not matched to a gene: 5. The CDR3 is made up of 14 amino acids. CDR3 protein: CASSGTGGVETQYF. DNA of the CDR3: TGTGCCAGTTCCGGGACAGGGGGCGTAGAGACCCAGTACTTC.

In its sample, this clone was seen a few times. The chain joins TRBV27 to TRBJ1-5; 8 bases fit TRBD1. This CDR3 spans 18 amino acids. Germline CDR1 is MNHEY and CDR2 is SMNVEV (reference sequence). V gave up 1 base and J gave up 9 bases; unmatched junction bases: 17. The CDR3 spells CASSLWVGPGQEARPQHF. The CDR3 nucleotides are TGTGCCAGCAGTTTATGGGTTGGGCCGGGACAGGAGGCTAGGCCCCAGCATTTT.

A single count supports this clone. The J gene is TRBJ2-7, the V gene TRBV7-2; 8 bases match TRBD2. Trimming cost V 6 bases and J 3 bases; bases outside gene matches: 10. The CDR3 consists of 15 residues. The germline CDR1 and CDR2 sequences are SGHTA and FQGNSA. The CDR3 coding sequence is TGTGCCAGCAGGCACATGCCTAGCGGGTTCTACGAGCAGTACTTC. This translates into CASRHMPSGFYEQYF.

The CDR3 nucleotides read TGTGCCAGCAGTGAAAGCGGGACCCACTCCTACGAGCAGTACTTC. This gives the protein CASSESGTHSYEQYF. The chain is built from TRBV6-1 and TRBJ2-7; 7 positions match TRBD2. With V trimmed by 2 bases and J by 0 bases, 4 bases remained unmatched. Per germline, CDR1 MNHNS and CDR2 SASEGT. The CDR3 totals 15 residues.

V usage is TRBV6-5 and J usage is TRBJ1-1; D may be TRBD1 (6 bases). Germline CDR1 reads MNHEY; CDR2 reads SVGAGI. The CDR3 covers 15 residues. With 2 bases removed from V and 10 bases from J, the gap between germline ends came to 20 bases. CDR3 sequence: CASSYPTGSGALAFF. The CDR3 DNA reads TGTGCCAGCAGTTACCCCACAGGGAGCGGGGCGCTAGCTTTCTTT.

The CDR3 protein is CASSFLDRGYTEAFF. As DNA, the CDR3 is TGTGCCAGCAGCTTTCTGGACAGGGGGTACACTGAAGCTTTCTTT. The genes are TRBV5-6 and TRBJ1-1; 10 nucleotides match TRBD1. This CDR3 comprises 15 residues. V dropped 2 bases and J dropped 3; count of bases not matched to a gene: 4. Germline CDR1 is SGHDT and CDR2 is YYEEEE.